The following is a T cell receptor (beta chain) sequence with its context. Its target is not known. cDNA libraries for TCR alpha and TCR beta, carrying sample barcodes and UMIs, came from 5'RACE with constant-segment primers. One entry per CDR3 protein results from TCRdb running MiXCR on the 5' RACE reads. In the table there are about 350,000 distinct CDR3 sequences, around 13% of which are singletons. These data originate in a study of T-cell memory formation after mild COVID-19. Background on the study: Largely donor-specific sequence clusters came from two donors. Whole-study findings and limits: The study found balanced CD4/CD8 in clones contracting day 15 to 85 and a CD4+ lean in later expanders.

V was clipped by 3 bases and J by 4 bases, with 12 bases between them. Germline lookup yields CDR1 ENHRY and CDR2 SYGVKD. CDR3 length: 14 residues. This clonotype was obtained from a man younger than 30 who had mild COVID-19 (a few samples of this study predate the infection). Cell type and time point are not known. This chain joins TRBV10-3 and TRBJ1-2, with a weak D call TRBD1 (6 bases). Sample: PBMCs or a T cell subset sorted from them (not recorded which). The CDR3, as DNA: TGTGCCATCAGTGAACCAGGGGAGGGCTATGGCTACACCTTC. Translating it yields CAISEPGEGYGYTF.